This TCR beta chain appears in the sequencing data of a study of beta chain features in type 1 diabetes. Findings of the study overall: In the patient group, naive, central memory and Treg TCRB repertoires seemed more alike than in the healthy donor group. Significant though moderate, a shortening of TCRB CDR3s appeared in all four CD4+ subsets of Type 1 diabetes patients.

CD4+ cells of the naive, central memory, regulatory and stem cell-like memory types were sorted via CD45RO/CCR7/CD25/CD127/CD95/CD27. Purities in excess of 98% were seen in all sorted populations. This clone was picked up a small number of times. The target antigen is unknown. The study reverse transcribed the entire isolated RNA, so it sequenced expressed TCRB transcripts. The study sequenced naive, central memory and regulatory T cell samples to an average of about 3.9 million reads. TCRdb's copy holds only in-frame clones and misses some; the assay was immunoSEQ multiplex PCR. The sample carries 500,000 to 800,000 clones, around an eighth recorded once. V was clipped by 2 bases and J by 7 bases; unmatched bases: 13. The germline V gene has CDR1 GTSNPN and CDR2 SVGIG (reference sequence). The CDR3 runs 16 residues.

Sequenced material: naive CD4+ T cells from blood. The V gene is TRBV30, the J gene TRBJ1-5; TRBD1 aligns across 8 bases. This TCR was recovered from a young man with type 1 diabetes. DNA for the CDR3: TGTGCCTGGAGTTCGACAGGGGTGAGGTCCGGGCAGCCCCAGCATTTT. Translation: CAWSSTGVRSGQPQHF.